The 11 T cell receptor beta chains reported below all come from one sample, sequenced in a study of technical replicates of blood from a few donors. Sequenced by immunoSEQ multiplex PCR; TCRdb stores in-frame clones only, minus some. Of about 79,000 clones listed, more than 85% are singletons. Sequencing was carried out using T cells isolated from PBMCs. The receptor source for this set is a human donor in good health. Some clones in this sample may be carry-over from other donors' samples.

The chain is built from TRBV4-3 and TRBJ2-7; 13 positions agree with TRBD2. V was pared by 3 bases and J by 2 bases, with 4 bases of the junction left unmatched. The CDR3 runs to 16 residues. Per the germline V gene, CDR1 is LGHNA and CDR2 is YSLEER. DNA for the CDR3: TGCGCCAGCAGCCACTCCGGGACTAGCGGGGCCTACGAGCAGTACTTC. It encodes CASSHSGTSGAYEQYF.

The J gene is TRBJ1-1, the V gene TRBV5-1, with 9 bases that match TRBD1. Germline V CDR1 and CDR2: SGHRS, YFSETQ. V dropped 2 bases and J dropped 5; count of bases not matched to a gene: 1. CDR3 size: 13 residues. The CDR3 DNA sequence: TGCGCCAGCAGCTTACAGGGGGCAACTGAAGCTTTCTTT. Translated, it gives CASSLQGATEAFF.

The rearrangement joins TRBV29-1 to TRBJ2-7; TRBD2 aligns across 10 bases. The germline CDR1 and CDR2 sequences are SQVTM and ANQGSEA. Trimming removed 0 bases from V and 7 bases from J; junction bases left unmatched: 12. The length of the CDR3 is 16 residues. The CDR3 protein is CSVEDRVSGRAEEQYF. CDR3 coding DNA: TGCAGCGTTGAAGATCGGGTGAGCGGGAGGGCCGAAGAGCAGTACTTC.

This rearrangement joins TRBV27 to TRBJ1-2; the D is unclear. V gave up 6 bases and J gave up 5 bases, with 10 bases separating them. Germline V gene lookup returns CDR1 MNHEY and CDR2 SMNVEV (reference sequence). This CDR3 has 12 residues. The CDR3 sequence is CASRLGLYGYTF. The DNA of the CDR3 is TGTGCCAGCAGACTGGGCCTGTATGGCTACACCTTC.

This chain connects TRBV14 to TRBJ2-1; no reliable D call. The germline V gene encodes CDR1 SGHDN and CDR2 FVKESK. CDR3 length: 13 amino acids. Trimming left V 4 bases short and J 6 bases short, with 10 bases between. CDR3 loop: CASSRALSNEQFF. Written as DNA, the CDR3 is TGTGCCAGCAGCCGGGCGCTCTCCAATGAGCAGTTCTTC.

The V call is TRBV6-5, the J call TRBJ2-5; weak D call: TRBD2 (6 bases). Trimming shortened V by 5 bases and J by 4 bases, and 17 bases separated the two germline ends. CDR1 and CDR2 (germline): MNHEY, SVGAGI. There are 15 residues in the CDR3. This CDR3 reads CASSPTLTSTETQYF. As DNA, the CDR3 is TGTGCCAGCAGTCCAACTTTGACTAGTACAGAGACCCAGTACTTC.

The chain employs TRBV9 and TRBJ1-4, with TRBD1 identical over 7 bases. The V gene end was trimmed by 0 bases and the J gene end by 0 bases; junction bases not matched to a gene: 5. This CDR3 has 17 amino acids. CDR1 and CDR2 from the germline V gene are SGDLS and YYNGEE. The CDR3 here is CASSVGQGGPTNEKLFF. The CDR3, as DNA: TGTGCCAGCAGCGTAGGTCAGGGGGGACCAACTAATGAAAAACTGTTTTTT.

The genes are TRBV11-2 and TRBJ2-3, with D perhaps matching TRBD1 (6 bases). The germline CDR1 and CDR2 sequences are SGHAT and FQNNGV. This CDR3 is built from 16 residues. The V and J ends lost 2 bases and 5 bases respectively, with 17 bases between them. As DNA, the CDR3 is TGTGCCAGCAGCTTAATTCAGCGGACAGCAGGAGATACGCAGTATTTT. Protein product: CASSLIQRTAGDTQYF.

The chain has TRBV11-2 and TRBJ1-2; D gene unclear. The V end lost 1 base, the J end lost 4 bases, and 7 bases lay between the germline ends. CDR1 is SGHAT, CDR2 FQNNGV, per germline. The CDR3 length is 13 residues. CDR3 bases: TGTGCCAGCAGCTTAGGTCCTTTCTATGGCTACACCTTC. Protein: CASSLGPFYGYTF.

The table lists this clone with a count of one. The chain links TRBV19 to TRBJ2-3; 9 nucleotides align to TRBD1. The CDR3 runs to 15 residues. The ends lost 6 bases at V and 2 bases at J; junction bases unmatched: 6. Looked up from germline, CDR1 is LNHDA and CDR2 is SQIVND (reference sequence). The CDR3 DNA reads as TGTGCCAGTAGCCGACAGGGGGTATCCACAGATACGCAGTATTTT. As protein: CASSRQGVSTDTQYF.

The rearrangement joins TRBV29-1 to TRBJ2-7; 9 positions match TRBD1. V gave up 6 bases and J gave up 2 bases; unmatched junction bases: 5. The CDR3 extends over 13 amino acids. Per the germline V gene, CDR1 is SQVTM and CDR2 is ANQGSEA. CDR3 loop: CSVRDRATYEQYF. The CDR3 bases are TGCAGCGTACGGGACAGGGCCACCTACGAGCAGTACTTC.